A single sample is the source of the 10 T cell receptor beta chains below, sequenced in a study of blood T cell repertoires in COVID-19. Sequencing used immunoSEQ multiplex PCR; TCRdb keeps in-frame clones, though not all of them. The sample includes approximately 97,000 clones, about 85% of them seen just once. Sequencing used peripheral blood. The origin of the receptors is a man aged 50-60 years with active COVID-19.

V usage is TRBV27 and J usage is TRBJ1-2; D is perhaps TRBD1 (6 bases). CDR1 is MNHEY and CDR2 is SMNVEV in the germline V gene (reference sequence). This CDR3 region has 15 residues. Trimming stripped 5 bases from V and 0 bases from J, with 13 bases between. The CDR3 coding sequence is TGTGCCAGCAGTCCCGGGGCAGGGGCTAACTATGGCTACACCTTC. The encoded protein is CASSPGAGANYGYTF.

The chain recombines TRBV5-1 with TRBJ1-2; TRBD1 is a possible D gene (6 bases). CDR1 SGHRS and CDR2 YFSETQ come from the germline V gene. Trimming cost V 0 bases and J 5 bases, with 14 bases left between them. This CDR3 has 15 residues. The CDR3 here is CASSLGQGSRYGYTF. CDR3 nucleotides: TGCGCCAGCAGCTTGGGGCAGGGGTCCCGGTATGGCTACACCTTC.

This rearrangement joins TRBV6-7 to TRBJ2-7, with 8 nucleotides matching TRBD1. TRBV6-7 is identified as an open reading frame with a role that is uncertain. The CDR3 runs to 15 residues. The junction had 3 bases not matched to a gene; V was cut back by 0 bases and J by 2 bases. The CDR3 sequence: CASSYSGTGTYEQYF. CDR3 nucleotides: TGTGCCAGCAGTTACTCAGGGACAGGAACCTACGAGCAGTACTTC.

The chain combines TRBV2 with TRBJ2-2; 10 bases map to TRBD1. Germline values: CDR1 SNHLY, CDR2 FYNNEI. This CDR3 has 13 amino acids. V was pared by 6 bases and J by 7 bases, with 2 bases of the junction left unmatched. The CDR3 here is CASSDRGLGELFF. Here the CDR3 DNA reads TGTGCCAGCAGCGACAGGGGGCTCGGGGAGCTGTTTTTT.

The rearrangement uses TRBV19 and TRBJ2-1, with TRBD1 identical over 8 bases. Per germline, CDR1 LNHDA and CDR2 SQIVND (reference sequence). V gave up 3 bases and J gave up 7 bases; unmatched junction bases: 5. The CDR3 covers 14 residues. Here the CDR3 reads CASSMAGGPNEQFF. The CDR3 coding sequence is TGTGCCAGTAGTATGGCAGGGGGCCCGAATGAGCAGTTCTTC.

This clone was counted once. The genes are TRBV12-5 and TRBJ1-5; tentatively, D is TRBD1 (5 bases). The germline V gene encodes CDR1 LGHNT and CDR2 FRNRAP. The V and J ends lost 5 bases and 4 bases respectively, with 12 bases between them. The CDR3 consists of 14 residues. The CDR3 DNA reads TGTGCTAGTGGTCCGGACGGGGGTAATCAGCCCCAGCATTTT. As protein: CASGPDGGNQPQHF. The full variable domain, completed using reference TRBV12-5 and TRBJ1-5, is DARVTQTPRHKVTEMGQEVTMRCQPILGHNTVFWYRQTMMQGLELLAYFRNRAPLDDSGMPKDRFSAEMPDATLATLKIQPSEPRDSAVYFCASGPDGGNQPQHFGDGTRLSIL.

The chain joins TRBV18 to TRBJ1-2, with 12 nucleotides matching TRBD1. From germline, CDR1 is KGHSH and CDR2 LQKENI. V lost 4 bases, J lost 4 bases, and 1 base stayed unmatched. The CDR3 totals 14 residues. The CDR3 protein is CASSRGQGAYGYTF. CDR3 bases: TGTGCCAGCTCACGGGGACAGGGGGCCTATGGCTACACCTTC.

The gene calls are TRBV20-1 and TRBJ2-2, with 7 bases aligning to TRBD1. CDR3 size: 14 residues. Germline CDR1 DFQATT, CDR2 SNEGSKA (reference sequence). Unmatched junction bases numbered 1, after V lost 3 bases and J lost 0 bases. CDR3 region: CSASQGANTGELFF. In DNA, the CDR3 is TGCAGTGCTAGTCAGGGGGCGAACACCGGGGAGCTGTTTTTT.

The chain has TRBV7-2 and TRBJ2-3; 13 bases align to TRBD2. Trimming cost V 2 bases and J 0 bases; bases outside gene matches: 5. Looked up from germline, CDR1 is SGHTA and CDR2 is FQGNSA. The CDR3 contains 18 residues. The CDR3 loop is CASSLRGLAGMSTDTQYF. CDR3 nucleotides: TGTGCCAGCAGCTTAAGGGGACTAGCGGGGATGAGCACAGATACGCAGTATTTT.

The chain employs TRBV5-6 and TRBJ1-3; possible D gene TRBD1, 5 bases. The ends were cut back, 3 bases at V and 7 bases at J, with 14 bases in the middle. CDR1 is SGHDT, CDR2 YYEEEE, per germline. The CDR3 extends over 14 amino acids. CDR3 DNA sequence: TGTGCCAGCAGCTCGGTCCCAGGGCGGAACACCATATATTTT. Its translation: CASSSVPGRNTIYF.